Following are 25 T cell receptor beta chains from one sample sequenced in a study of T cells in localized non-small cell lung cancer. The repertoire was sequenced with immunoSEQ multiplex PCR; TCRdb's copy has only in-frame clones and lacks some. The table lists about 78,000 clones, roughly 86% of them singletons. The specimen was peripheral blood, collected before any cancer treatment. The receptors shown here come from a man between 35 and 75 years old with stage I lung adenocarcinoma.

This chain links TRBV5-1 with TRBJ2-5; 8 nucleotides align to TRBD1. Germline assignment: CDR1 SGHRS and CDR2 YFSETQ. Unmatched junction bases numbered 3, after V lost 0 bases and J lost 2 bases. The CDR3 runs 15 residues. Here the CDR3 reads CASSLVTGVQETQYF. In nucleotides, the CDR3 is TGCGCCAGCAGCTTGGTGACAGGGGTGCAAGAGACCCAGTACTTC.

The chain uses TRBV12-5 and TRBJ2-1, with D tentatively TRBD2 (5 bases). From germline, CDR1 is LGHNT and CDR2 FRNRAP. The CDR3 spans 14 residues. V dropped 0 bases and J dropped 9 bases, with 12 bases sitting between them. The CDR3 sequence is CASGLVQMAGEQFF. The CDR3 nucleotides read TGTGCTAGTGGTTTGGTACAAATGGCGGGTGAGCAGTTCTTC.

This chain links TRBV2 with TRBJ2-5, with a possible D match to TRBD1 (7 bases). The tail of the sequence fits TRBJ2-7 better, so the J call may be wrong. The length of the CDR3 is 12 residues. Germline CDR1 is SNHLY and CDR2 is FYNNEI. In nucleotides, the CDR3 is TGTGCCAGCACAGGGGGGCCCTACGAGCAGTACTTC. Translated, it gives CASTGGPYEQYF.

The J gene is TRBJ2-3, the V gene TRBV5-8, with D possibly matching TRBD2 (6 bases). The CDR3 length is 17 residues. V was shortened by 2 bases and J by 0 bases, with 16 bases between the two germline ends. Germline V lookup: CDR1 SGHTS, CDR2 YDEGEE. CDR3 coding DNA: TGTGCCAGCAGCTTAGCAACGGGACTTTCGAGCACAGATACGCAGTATTTT. The encoded protein is CASSLATGLSSTDTQYF.

This clone was seen more than once but under ten times. The chain has TRBV7-8 and TRBJ2-1; a possible D gene is TRBD1 (5 bases). The length of the CDR3 is 13 residues. Germline CDR1 and CDR2: SGHVS and FQNEAQ. The V end lost 7 bases, the J end lost 4 bases, and 11 bases lay between the germline ends. The CDR3 DNA follows: TGTGCCAGCACTATAGACAGATACAATGAGCAGTTCTTC. Protein product: CASTIDRYNEQFF.

The rearrangement joins TRBV9 to TRBJ2-7, with D possibly TRBD2 on 5 matching bases. V was cut by 2 bases and J by 2 bases, with 14 bases left in between. The CDR3 loop spans 15 amino acids. In germline, CDR1 is SGDLS, CDR2 YYNGEE. CDR3 in amino acids: CASSVGENPAYEQYF. CDR3 bases: TGTGCCAGCAGCGTCGGGGAAAACCCTGCCTACGAGCAGTACTTC. The full variable domain, rest sourced from reference TRBV9 and TRBJ2-7, is DSGVTQTPKHLITATGQRVTLRCSPRSGDLSVYWYQQSLDQGLQFLIQYYNGEERAKGNILERFSAQQFPDLHSELNLSSLELGDSALYFCASSVGENPAYEQYFGPGTRLTVT.

V is TRBV6-6 and J is TRBJ2-3, with 7 bases aligning to TRBD2. V was clipped by 8 bases and J by 5 bases; unmatched bases: 16. The CDR3 is made up of 16 amino acids. Germline V gives CDR1 MNHNY, CDR2 SVGAGI (reference sequence). Here the CDR3 reads CASLPLGSGEVDTQYF. As DNA, the CDR3 is TGTGCCAGCCTCCCCCTGGGAAGCGGGGAGGTAGATACGCAGTATTTT.

The chain uses TRBV2 and TRBJ2-5, with no clear D. Trimming stripped 4 bases from V and 3 bases from J, with 9 bases between. Germline assignment: CDR1 SNHLY and CDR2 FYNNEI. This CDR3 comprises 13 residues. The CDR3 spells CASSGFFKETQYF. CDR3 in DNA: TGTGCCAGCAGTGGTTTCTTCAAAGAGACCCAGTACTTC.

This clone was counted between two and nine times. V is TRBV5-1 and J is TRBJ2-7; 8 bases are a match to TRBD1. Germline V lookup: CDR1 SGHRS, CDR2 YFSETQ. The CDR3 totals 13 residues. The trim removed 5 bases at V and 3 bases at J, leaving 4 bases unmatched. The CDR3 loop is CASSSGQGYEQYF. CDR3 sequence (DNA): TGCGCCAGCAGTAGCGGACAGGGCTACGAGCAGTACTTC. Full variable domain (remainder filled in from reference TRBV5-1 and TRBJ2-7): KAGVTQTPRYLIKTRGQQVTLSCSPISGHRSVSWYQQTPGQGLQFLFEYFSETQRNKGNFPGRFSGRQFSNSRSEMNVSTLELGDSALYLCASSSGQGYEQYFGPGTRLTVT.

The V call is TRBV9, the J call TRBJ1-2; TRBD1 is a possible D gene (6 bases). The CDR3 extends over 16 amino acids. With 3 bases removed from V and 4 bases from J, the gap between germline ends came to 19 bases. The germline gives CDR1 SGDLS, CDR2 YYNGEE. CDR3 DNA sequence: TGTGCCAGCAGCGCCCAATGGGGGGCGTCGGGCTATGGCTACACCTTC. It specifies CASSAQWGASGYGYTF.

The genes are TRBV2 and TRBJ2-5, with a weak D call TRBD2 (5 bases). Germline CDR1 SNHLY, CDR2 FYNNEI. This CDR3 is 15 amino acids long. Trimming left V 5 bases short and J 6 bases short, with 19 bases between. DNA for the CDR3: TGTGCCAGCAGTTGGAATGACCGGGGTGGAAAGACCCAGTACTTC. It codes for CASSWNDRGGKTQYF.

This chain joins TRBV5-1 and TRBJ2-3; D gene unclear. The CDR3 is 13 residues long. The germline V gene encodes CDR1 SGHRS and CDR2 YFSETQ. Trimming removed 0 bases at V and 3 bases at J, with 5 bases between. For the CDR3, the DNA is TGCGCCAGCAGCTTGGGCAGAACAGATACGCAGTATTTT. It yields the protein CASSLGRTDTQYF. The whole variable domain, filled in from reference TRBV5-1 and TRBJ2-3, reads KAGVTQTPRYLIKTRGQQVTLSCSPISGHRSVSWYQQTPGQGLQFLFEYFSETQRNKGNFPGRFSGRQFSNSRSEMNVSTLELGDSALYLCASSLGRTDTQYFGPGTRLTVL.

This chain connects TRBV28 to TRBJ1-5; no clear D gene. Germline V gene sequence: CDR1 MDHEN, CDR2 SYDVKM. Trimming left V 1 base short and J 0 bases short, with 4 bases between. This CDR3 has 14 amino acids. This CDR3 is CASSLLRSNQPQHF. The CDR3 DNA reads TGTGCCAGCAGTTTATTGCGTAGCAATCAGCCCCAGCATTTT. The variable domain in full, completed from reference TRBV28 and TRBJ1-5, reads DVKVTQSSRYLVKRTGEKVFLECVQDMDHENMFWYRQDPGLGLRLIYFSYDVKMKEKGDIPEGYSVSREKKERFSLILESASTNQTSMYLCASSLLRSNQPQHFGDGTRLSIL.

This chain links TRBV6-1 with TRBJ2-7; 11 nucleotides align to TRBD1. Germline V CDR1 and CDR2: MNHNS, SASEGT. This CDR3 spans 15 amino acids. V shed 4 bases, J shed 3 bases, and the junction held 5 bases outside the gene matches. The CDR3 protein is CASSGGGTGGYEQYF. In DNA form, the CDR3 reads TGTGCCAGCAGTGGCGGCGGGACAGGGGGCTACGAGCAGTACTTC.

This clone was observed a single time. This chain links TRBV7-9 with TRBJ2-3; TRBD1 is a possible D gene (6 bases). The germline gives CDR1 SEHNR, CDR2 FQNEAQ (reference sequence). Trimming left V 4 bases short and J 5 bases short, with 19 bases between. The CDR3 extends over 16 amino acids. As DNA, the CDR3 is TGTGCCAGCAGCTATCCGGCAGGGGTTCGGCAAGATACGCAGTATTTT. It translates to CASSYPAGVRQDTQYF.

This chain connects TRBV18 to TRBJ2-3; D not resolved. The CDR3 loop spans 13 amino acids. In germline, CDR1 is KGHSH, CDR2 LQKENI. V was clipped by 8 bases and J by 2 bases, with 11 bases between them. The CDR3 DNA reads as TGTGCCAGCGCACTGGGAAACACAGATACGCAGTATTTT. Translation gives CASALGNTDTQYF.

The gene calls are TRBV7-7 and TRBJ2-3; the match to TRBD1 covers 7 bases. CDR1 and CDR2 (germline): SSHAT, FNYEAQ (reference sequence). This CDR3 has 14 amino acids. With V trimmed by 5 bases and J by 4 bases, 6 bases remained unmatched. CDR3 region: CASSPTTGSDTQYF. The CDR3, as DNA: TGTGCCAGCAGCCCTACGACAGGGTCAGATACGCAGTATTTT.

This chain connects TRBV29-1 to TRBJ2-3; D is uncertain. The V end lost 3 bases, the J end lost 6 bases, and 1 base lay between the germline ends. The CDR3 has 9 residues. Germline loops: CDR1 SQVTM, CDR2 ANQGSEA. The CDR3 is CSVEDTQYF. The DNA of the CDR3 is TGCAGCGTTGAGGATACGCAGTATTTT.

The V call is TRBV28, the J call TRBJ2-5, with 12 bases lining up with TRBD1. CDR3 length: 17 residues. The V segment lost 1 base and the J segment 1 base; nucleotides outside the gene matches: 4. Germline CDR1 reads MDHEN; CDR2 reads SYDVKM. The CDR3 DNA follows: TGTGCCAGCAGTTTATACCCGGGACAGGGGGCCCAAGAGACCCAGTACTTC. It encodes CASSLYPGQGAQETQYF.

The chain has TRBV18 and TRBJ2-6; no firm D call. CDR1 is KGHSH, CDR2 LQKENI, per germline. Trimming pared 6 bases from V and 0 bases from J, leaving 15 bases between. This CDR3 is 17 amino acids long. DNA for the CDR3: TGTGCCAGCTCGCCCTACCCGGGTAACTCTGGGGCCAACGTCCTGACTTTC. This gives the protein CASSPYPGNSGANVLTF.

V is TRBV19 and J is TRBJ2-3; D might be TRBD1 or TRBD2, each matching 5 bases. With 5 bases removed from V and 5 bases from J, the gap between germline ends came to 11 bases. The germline V gene encodes CDR1 LNHDA and CDR2 SQIVND (reference sequence). CDR3 length: 13 amino acids. The CDR3 region has the DNA TGTGCCAGTAGTGTCGGGACCCAAGATACGCAGTATTTT. Protein: CASSVGTQDTQYF.

This chain links TRBV7-9 with TRBJ2-5, with 9 bases aligning to TRBD2. Germline V gene sequence: CDR1 SEHNR, CDR2 FQNEAQ (reference sequence). J lost 7 bases, V lost 5 bases, and 14 bases had no gene match. This CDR3 is built from 16 residues. CDR3 protein: CASSAHLTSGPGTQYF. The DNA of the CDR3 is TGTGCCAGCAGCGCCCACCTGACTAGCGGCCCTGGGACCCAGTACTTC.

This rearrangement joins TRBV11-3 to TRBJ2-3, with D perhaps matching TRBD2 (5 bases). Trimming shortened V by 0 bases and J by 7 bases, and 8 bases separated the two germline ends. This CDR3 is built from 13 residues. Germline V gene data show CDR1 as SGHNT and CDR2 as YENEEA. CDR3 in amino acids: CASSLDRENTQYF. CDR3 in DNA: TGTGCCAGCAGCTTAGATCGGGAAAATACGCAGTATTTT.

This chain uses TRBV6-5 with TRBJ2-7; TRBD1 agrees at 11 bases. The CDR3 loop spans 15 amino acids. Trimming cost V 5 bases and J 4 bases; bases outside gene matches: 7. Germline loops: CDR1 MNHEY, CDR2 SVGAGI. Written as DNA, the CDR3 is TGTGCCAGCAGTCAGGCCGGACAGGGGGCTTACGAGCAGTACTTC. Protein product: CASSQAGQGAYEQYF.

The chain links TRBV2 to TRBJ1-5, with D perhaps TRBD1 (5 bases). This CDR3 spans 15 amino acids. Trimming left V 8 bases short and J 2 bases short, with 16 bases between. Germline V gives CDR1 SNHLY, CDR2 FYNNEI. The CDR3 spells CASSVQRDGNQPQHF. Written as DNA, the CDR3 is TGTGCCAGCTCGGTCCAACGGGACGGCAATCAGCCCCAGCATTTT. Together with reference TRBV2 and TRBJ1-5, the CDR3 gives the full variable domain: EPEVTQTPSHQVTQMGQEVILRCVPISNHLYFYWYRQILGQKVEFLVSFYNNEISEKSEIFDDQFSVERPDGSNFTLKIRSTKLEDSAMYFCASSVQRDGNQPQHFGDGTRLSIL.